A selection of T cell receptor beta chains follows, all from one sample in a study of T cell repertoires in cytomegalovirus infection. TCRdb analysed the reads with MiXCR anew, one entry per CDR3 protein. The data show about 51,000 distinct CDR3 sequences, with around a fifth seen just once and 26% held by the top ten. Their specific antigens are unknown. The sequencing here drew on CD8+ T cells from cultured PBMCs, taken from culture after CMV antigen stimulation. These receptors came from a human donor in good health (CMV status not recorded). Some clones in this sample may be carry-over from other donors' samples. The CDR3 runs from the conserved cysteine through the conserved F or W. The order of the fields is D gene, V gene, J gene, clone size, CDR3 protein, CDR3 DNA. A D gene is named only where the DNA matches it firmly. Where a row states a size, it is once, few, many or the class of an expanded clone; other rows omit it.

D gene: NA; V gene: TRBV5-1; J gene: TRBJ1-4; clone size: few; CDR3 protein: CASSSGHSNEKLFF; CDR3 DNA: TGCGCCAGCAGCTCAGGACATTCTAATGAAAAACTGTTTTTT
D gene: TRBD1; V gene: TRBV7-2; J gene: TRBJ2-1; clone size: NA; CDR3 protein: CASSFPGGVMDEQFF; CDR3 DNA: TGTGCCAGCAGCTTTCCAGGGGGAGTGATGGATGAGCAGTTCTTC
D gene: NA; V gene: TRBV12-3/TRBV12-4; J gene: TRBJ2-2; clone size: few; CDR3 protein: CASSYKVNTGELFF; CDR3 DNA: TGTGCCAGCAGTTACAAAGTGAACACCGGGGAGCTGTTTTTT
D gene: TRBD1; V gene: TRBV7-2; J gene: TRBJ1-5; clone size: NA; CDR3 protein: CASSLQGGNQPQHF; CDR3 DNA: TGTGCCAGCAGCTTACAGGGGGGCAATCAGCCCCAGCATTTT
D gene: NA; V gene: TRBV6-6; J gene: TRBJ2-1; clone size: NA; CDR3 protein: CASSYETSYNEQFF; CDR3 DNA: TGTGCCAGCAGTTACGAAACCTCCTACAATGAGCAGTTCTTC
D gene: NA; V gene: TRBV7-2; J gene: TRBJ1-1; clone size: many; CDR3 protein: CASSLRQITEAFF; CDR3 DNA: TGTGCCAGCAGCTTAAGGCAGATCACTGAAGCTTTCTTT
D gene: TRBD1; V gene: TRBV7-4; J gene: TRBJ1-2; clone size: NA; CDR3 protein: CASSPVPPGQDYGYTF; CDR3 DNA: TGTGCCAGCAGCCCCGTTCCCCCGGGACAGGACTATGGCTACACCTTC
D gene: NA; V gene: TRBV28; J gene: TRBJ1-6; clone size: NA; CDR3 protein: CASSFSVNSPLHF; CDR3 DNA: TGTGCCAGCAGTTTCTCAGTTAATTCACCCCTCCACTTT
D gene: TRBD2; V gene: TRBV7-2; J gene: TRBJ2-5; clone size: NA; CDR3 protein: CASSGWTSGEEETQYF; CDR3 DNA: TGTGCCAGCAGCGGATGGACTAGCGGGGAGGAAGAGACCCAGTACTTC
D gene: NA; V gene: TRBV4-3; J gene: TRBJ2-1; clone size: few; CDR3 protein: CASSQDRGGPNEQFF; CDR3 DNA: TGCGCCAGCAGCCAAGATAGGGGGGGGCCCAATGAGCAGTTCTTC
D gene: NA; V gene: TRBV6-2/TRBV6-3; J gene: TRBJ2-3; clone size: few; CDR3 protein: CASSRGPGDTQYF; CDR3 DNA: TGTGCCAGCAGCCGCGGACCCGGGGATACGCAGTATTTT
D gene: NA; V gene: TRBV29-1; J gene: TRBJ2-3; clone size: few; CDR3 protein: CSVASGRETDTQYF; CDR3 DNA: TGCAGCGTAGCATCGGGACGGGAGACAGATACGCAGTATTTT
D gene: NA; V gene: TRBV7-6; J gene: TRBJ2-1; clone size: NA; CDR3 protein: CASSLGRLPPYNEQFF; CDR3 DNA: TGTGCCAGCAGCCTGGGCCGACTGCCGCCCTACAATGAGCAGTTCTTC
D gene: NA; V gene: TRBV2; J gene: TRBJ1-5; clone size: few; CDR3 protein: CASRRGIDSNQPQHF; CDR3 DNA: TGTGCCAGCAGGAGGGGAATCGATAGCAATCAGCCCCAGCATTTT
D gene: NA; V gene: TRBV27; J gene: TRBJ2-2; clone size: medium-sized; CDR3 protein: CASSSWTGELFF; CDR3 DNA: TGTGCCAGCAGTTCTTGGACCGGGGAGCTGTTTTTT
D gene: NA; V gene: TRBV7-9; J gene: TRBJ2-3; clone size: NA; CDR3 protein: CASSPGAGAGLHTDTQYF; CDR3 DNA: TGTGCCAGCAGCCCAGGGGCTGGAGCGGGATTACACACAGATACGCAGTATTTT
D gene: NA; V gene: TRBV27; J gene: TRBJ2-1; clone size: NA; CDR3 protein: CASSPLGRPSSYNEQFF; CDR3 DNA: TGTGCCAGCAGTCCCCTGGGTCGCCCGAGCTCCTACAATGAGCAGTTCTTC
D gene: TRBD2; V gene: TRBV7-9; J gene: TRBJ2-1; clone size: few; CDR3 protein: CASSLGGGALYNEQFF; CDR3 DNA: TGTGCCAGCAGCTTGGGCGGGGGGGCACTTTACAATGAGCAGTTCTTC
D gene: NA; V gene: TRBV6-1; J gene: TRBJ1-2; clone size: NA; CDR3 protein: CASSRGPSVTF; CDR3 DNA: TGTGCCAGCAGTCGGGGCCCCTCGGTCACCTTC
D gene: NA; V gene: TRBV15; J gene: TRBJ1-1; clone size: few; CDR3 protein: CATSTTTGTNTEAFF; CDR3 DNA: TGTGCCACCAGCACTACGACGGGAACCAACACTGAAGCTTTCTTT
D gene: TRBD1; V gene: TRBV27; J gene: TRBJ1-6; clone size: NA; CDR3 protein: CASSIRDSNSPLHF; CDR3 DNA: TGTGCCAGCAGTATACGGGACAGTAATTCACCCCTCCACTTT
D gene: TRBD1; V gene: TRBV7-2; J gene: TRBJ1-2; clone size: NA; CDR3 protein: CATDLPGQGGPTGYTF; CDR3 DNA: TGTGCCACTGACTTACCGGGACAGGGAGGACCAACCGGCTACACCTTC
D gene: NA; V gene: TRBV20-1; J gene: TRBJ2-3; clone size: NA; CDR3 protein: CSAPEADPRYTQYF; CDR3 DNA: TGCAGTGCGCCAGAGGCGGACCCCCGGTATACGCAGTATTTT
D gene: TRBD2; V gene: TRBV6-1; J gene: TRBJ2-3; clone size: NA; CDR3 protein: CATERGGGTDTQYF; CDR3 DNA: TGTGCCACCGAGCGGGGGGGCGGCACAGATACGCAGTATTTT
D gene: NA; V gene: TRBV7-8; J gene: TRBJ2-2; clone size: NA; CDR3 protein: CASSLLDTGELFF; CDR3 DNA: TGTGCCAGCAGCTTATTGGACACCGGGGAGCTGTTTTTT
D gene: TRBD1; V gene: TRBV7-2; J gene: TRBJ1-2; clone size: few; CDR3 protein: CASSTGTGVWEGYTF; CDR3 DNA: TGTGCCAGCAGCACCGGGACAGGGGTATGGGAAGGCTACACCTTC
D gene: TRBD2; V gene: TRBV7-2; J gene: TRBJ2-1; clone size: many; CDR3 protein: CASSVPLAGGIAYNEQFF; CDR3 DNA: TGTGCCAGCAGCGTCCCGCTAGCGGGGGGGATTGCCTACAATGAGCAGTTCTTC
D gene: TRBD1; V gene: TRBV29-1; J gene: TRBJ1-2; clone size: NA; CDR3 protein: CSVRWTGGYGYTF; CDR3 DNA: TGCAGCGTGAGGTGGACAGGGGGGTATGGCTACACCTTC
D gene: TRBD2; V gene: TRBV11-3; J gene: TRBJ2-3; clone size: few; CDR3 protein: CASSAGTSSRDTQYF; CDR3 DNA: TGTGCCAGCAGCGCGGGGACTAGCAGCAGGGATACGCAGTATTTT
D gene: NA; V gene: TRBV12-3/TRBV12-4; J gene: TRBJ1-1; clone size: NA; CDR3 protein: CASSPRDGGVEAFF; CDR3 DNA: TGTGCCAGCAGTCCCAGGGACGGGGGAGTTGAAGCTTTCTTT
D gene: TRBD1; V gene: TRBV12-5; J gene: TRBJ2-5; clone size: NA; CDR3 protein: CASGSGQAHSGTQYF; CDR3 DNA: TGTGCTAGTGGCTCTGGACAGGCACATTCGGGGACCCAGTACTTC
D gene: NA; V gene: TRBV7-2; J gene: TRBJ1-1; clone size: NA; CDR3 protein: CASSSYSTGTEAFF; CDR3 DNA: TGTGCCAGCAGCTCCTATTCGACGGGCACTGAAGCTTTCTTT
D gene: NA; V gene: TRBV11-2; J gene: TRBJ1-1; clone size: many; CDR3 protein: CASNPGGGNTEAFF; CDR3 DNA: TGTGCCAGCAACCCGGGTGGGGGAAACACTGAAGCTTTCTTT
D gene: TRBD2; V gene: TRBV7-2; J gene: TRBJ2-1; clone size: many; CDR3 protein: CASSLLLAGGYYNEQFF; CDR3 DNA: TGTGCCAGCAGCTTACTACTAGCGGGAGGATACTACAATGAGCAGTTCTTC
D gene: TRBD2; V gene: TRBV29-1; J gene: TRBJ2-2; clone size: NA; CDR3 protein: CSVEDRLAGNTGELFF; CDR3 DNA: TGCAGCGTTGAAGATCGCCTAGCGGGAAACACCGGGGAGCTGTTTTTT
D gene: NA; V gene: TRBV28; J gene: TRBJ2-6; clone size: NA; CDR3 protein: CASSFQGRAGANVLTF; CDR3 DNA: TGTGCCAGCAGTTTTCAGGGTAGGGCTGGGGCCAACGTCCTGACTTTC
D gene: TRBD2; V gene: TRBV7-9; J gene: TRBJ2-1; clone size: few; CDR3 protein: CASSARAGDYNEQFF; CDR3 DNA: TGTGCCAGCAGCGCGCGGGCGGGAGATTACAATGAGCAGTTCTTC
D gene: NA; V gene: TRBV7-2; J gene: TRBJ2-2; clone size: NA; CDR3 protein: CASSIQKESGELFF; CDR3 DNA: TGTGCCAGCAGCATCCAGAAGGAGTCCGGGGAGCTGTTTTTT
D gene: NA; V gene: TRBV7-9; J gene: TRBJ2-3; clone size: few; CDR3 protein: CASSSPTSVADTQYF; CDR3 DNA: TGTGCCAGCAGCTCGCCAACCTCAGTGGCAGATACGCAGTATTTT
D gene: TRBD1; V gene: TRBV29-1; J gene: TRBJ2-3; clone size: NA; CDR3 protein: CSDGTAKDTQYF; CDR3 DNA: TGCAGCGATGGGACAGCCAAAGATACGCAGTATTTT
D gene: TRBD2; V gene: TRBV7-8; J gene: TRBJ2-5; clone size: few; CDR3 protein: CASSHPLGLAARTQYF; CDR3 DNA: TGTGCCAGCAGCCACCCCCTGGGACTAGCGGCCAGAACCCAGTACTTC
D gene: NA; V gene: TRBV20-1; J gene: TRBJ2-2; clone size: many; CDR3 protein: CSASGTNTGELFF; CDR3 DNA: TGCAGTGCTAGCGGAACCAACACCGGGGAGCTGTTTTTT
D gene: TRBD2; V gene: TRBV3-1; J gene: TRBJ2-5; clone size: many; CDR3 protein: CASSQGAIVQREYQETQYF; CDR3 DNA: TGTGCCAGCAGCCAAGGGGCCATCGTCCAGCGGGAGTACCAAGAGACCCAGTACTTC
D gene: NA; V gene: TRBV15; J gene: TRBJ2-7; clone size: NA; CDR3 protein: CATSLGPGYEQYF; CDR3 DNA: TGTGCCACCAGCCTTGGCCCAGGCTACGAGCAGTACTTC
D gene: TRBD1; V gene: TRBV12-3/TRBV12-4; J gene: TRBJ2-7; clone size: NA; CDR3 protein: CASSLGDRGPYEQYF; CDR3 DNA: TGTGCCAGCAGTTTGGGGGACAGGGGTCCGTACGAGCAGTACTTC
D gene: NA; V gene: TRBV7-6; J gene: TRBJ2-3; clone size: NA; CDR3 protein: CASSQRQLGTDTQYF; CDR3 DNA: TGTGCCAGCAGCCAAAGACAGTTAGGGACAGATACGCAGTATTTT
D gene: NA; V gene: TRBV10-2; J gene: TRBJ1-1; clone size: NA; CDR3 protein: CASRDGRTEAFF; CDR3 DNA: TGCGCCAGCAGGGACGGGCGAACTGAAGCTTTCTTT
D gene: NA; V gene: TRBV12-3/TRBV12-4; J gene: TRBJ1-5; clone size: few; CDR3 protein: CASTETWGNQPQHF; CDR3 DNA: TGTGCCAGCACCGAAACTTGGGGCAATCAGCCCCAGCATTTT
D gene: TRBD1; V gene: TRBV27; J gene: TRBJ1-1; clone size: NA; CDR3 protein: CASSLSRGRNTEAFF; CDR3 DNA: TGTGCCAGCAGTTTATCCAGGGGGCGGAACACTGAAGCTTTCTTT
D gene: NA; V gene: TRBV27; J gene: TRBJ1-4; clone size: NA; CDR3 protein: CASSLQDNEKLFF; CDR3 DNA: TGTGCCAGCAGTTTACAGGATAATGAAAAACTGTTTTTT